Listed here are 27 T cell receptor beta chains from one sample, sequenced in a study of shared clonotypes between healthy human individuals. This table comes from immunoSEQ multiplex PCR, and its TCRdb copy is limited to in-frame clones, with some not included. The data show some 2.1 million clones, 95% seen once. The material sequenced was naive CD4+ T cells sorted from blood. Sample subset: CD45RA+ positively selected. These receptors came from a man younger than 30 in good health.

The chain is built from TRBV6-5 and TRBJ2-4, with 9 bases matching TRBD2. This CDR3 spans 13 amino acids. The V and J ends lost 4 bases and 6 bases, in that order; junction bases with no gene match: 1. Per germline, CDR1 MNHEY and CDR2 SVGAGI. CDR3 bases: TGTGCCAGCAGTTCGACTAGCGGAAACATTCAGTACTTC. Amino acid sequence: CASSSTSGNIQYF.

V is TRBV7-2 and J is TRBJ2-4; D gene ambiguous. V shed 2 bases and J shed 0 bases, with 8 bases lying between them. The CDR3 is 15 residues long. Germline lookup yields CDR1 SGHTA and CDR2 FQGNSA. CDR3: CASSLTPLAKNIQYF. For the CDR3, the DNA is TGTGCCAGCAGCTTAACACCACTAGCCAAAAACATTCAGTACTTC. The full variable domain, its missing parts supplied by reference TRBV7-2 and TRBJ2-4, is GAGVSQSPSNKVTEKGKDVELRCDPISGHTALYWYRQSLGQGLEFLIYFQGNSAPDKSGLPSDRFSAERTGGSVSTLTIQRTQQEDSAVYLCASSLTPLAKNIQYFGAGTRLSVL.

The CDR3, as DNA: TGCGCCAGCAAGGGGTGGGAGACCCAGTACTTC. It codes for CASKGWETQYF. The genes are TRBV5-1 and TRBJ2-5, with a possible D match to TRBD1 (5 bases). Trimming pared 6 bases from V and 5 bases from J, leaving 8 bases between. Germline assignment: CDR1 SGHRS and CDR2 YFSETQ. This CDR3 region has 11 residues. The full variable domain, its missing parts supplied by reference TRBV5-1 and TRBJ2-5, is KAGVTQTPRYLIKTRGQQVTLSCSPISGHRSVSWYQQTPGQGLQFLFEYFSETQRNKGNFPGRFSGRQFSNSRSEMNVSTLELGDSALYLCASKGWETQYFGPGTRLLVL.

The gene calls are TRBV5-4 and TRBJ2-2, with D possibly TRBD2 on 6 matching bases. Per the germline V gene, CDR1 is SGHNT and CDR2 is YYREEE (reference sequence). This CDR3 contains 15 residues. V was shortened by 2 bases and J by 0 bases, with 8 bases between the two germline ends. CDR3 in DNA: TGTGCCAGCAGCTTCGGGACTCCGAACACCGGGGAGCTGTTTTTT. It codes for CASSFGTPNTGELFF.

Note on this clone: Additional DNA sequences in this sample encode the identical CDR3. V usage is TRBV6-1 and J usage is TRBJ1-4; tentatively, D is TRBD1 (5 bases). CDR1 and CDR2 from the germline V gene are MNHNS and SASEGT. The CDR3 extends over 15 amino acids. With 3 bases removed from V and 2 bases from J, the gap between germline ends came to 10 bases. CDR3 nucleotide sequence: TGTGCCAGCAGTGATAGGGGAGGGACTAATGAAAAACTGTTTTTT. This translates into CASSDRGGTNEKLFF.

This sequence joins TRBV6-1 and TRBJ2-4; 8 positions match TRBD1. The CDR3 sequence is 14 residues long. Germline CDR1 and CDR2: MNHNS and SASEGT. The V and J ends lost 3 bases and 4 bases, in that order; junction bases with no gene match: 2. CDR3 bases: TGTGCCAGCAGTGACCGGGACAGGAAAAACATTCAGTACTTC. This sequence encodes CASSDRDRKNIQYF.

This chain joins TRBV9 and TRBJ1-1, with 9 bases lining up with TRBD1. The CDR3 sequence is 14 residues long. V lost 2 bases to trimming and J lost 5 bases; unmatched junction nucleotides: 4. CDR1 is SGDLS and CDR2 is YYNGEE in the germline V gene. CDR3 amino acids: CASSVGTGSTEAFF. The CDR3 region has the DNA TGTGCCAGCAGCGTCGGGACAGGGTCGACTGAAGCTTTCTTT.

This clone was recorded a few times. The chain links TRBV5-1 to TRBJ2-3; D gene uncertain. In germline, CDR1 is SGHRS, CDR2 YFSETQ. V dropped 1 base and J dropped 1 base, with 4 bases sitting between them. The CDR3 runs to 13 residues. CDR3 sequence (DNA): TGCGCCAGCAGCTTGAAAGGCACAGATACGCAGTATTTT. Encoded protein: CASSLKGTDTQYF.

This clone was seen a single time. The chain links TRBV18 to TRBJ2-7, with D maybe TRBD1 (5 bases). Per the germline V gene, CDR1 is KGHSH and CDR2 is LQKENI. This CDR3 region has 17 residues. Trimming stripped 0 bases from V and 0 bases from J, with 15 bases between. The CDR3 nucleotides read TGTGCCAGCTCACCACCGAAGCTGGGGCCGAGCTCCTACGAGCAGTACTTC. Protein sequence: CASSPPKLGPSSYEQYF.

The chain has TRBV27 and TRBJ2-7; no definite D call. Looked up from germline, CDR1 is MNHEY and CDR2 is SMNVEV (reference sequence). The CDR3 loop spans 12 amino acids. V shed 8 bases and J shed 3 bases, with 11 bases lying between them. The DNA of the CDR3 is TGTGCCAGCGGGTTACAGTACTACGAGCAGTACTTC. Its protein is CASGLQYYEQYF.

This sequence joins TRBV5-1 and TRBJ2-1; no definite D call. V was clipped by 0 bases and J by 7 bases, with 8 bases between them. The germline V gene has CDR1 SGHRS and CDR2 YFSETQ. The CDR3 consists of 13 residues. The CDR3 DNA is TGCGCCAGCAGCTTGGGAGCCATGAATGAGCAGTTCTTC. Translation gives CASSLGAMNEQFF.

J is TRBJ2-7 and V is TRBV7-9; no firm D call. Germline values: CDR1 SEHNR, CDR2 FQNEAQ (reference sequence). Trimming stripped 1 base from V and 3 bases from J, with 10 bases between. This CDR3 is built from 14 residues. As DNA, the CDR3 is TGTGCCAGCAGCTTAGACGCGGTTAGCTACGAGCAGTACTTC. Amino acids: CASSLDAVSYEQYF. The variable domain in full, completed from reference TRBV7-9 and TRBJ2-7, reads DTGVSQNPRHKITKRGQNVTFRCDPISEHNRLYWYRQTLGQGPEFLTYFQNEAQLEKSRLLSDRFSAERPKGSFSTLEIQRTEQGDSAMYLCASSLDAVSYEQYFGPGTRLTVT.

The chain uses TRBV2 and TRBJ1-6; a weak D match, TRBD1 (6 bases). Germline CDR1 SNHLY, CDR2 FYNNEI. This CDR3 is 14 amino acids long. Trimming removed 6 bases from V and 7 bases from J, with 13 bases in between. The CDR3 here is CASRGQFANSPLHF. DNA of the CDR3: TGTGCCAGCAGAGGACAGTTTGCCAATTCACCCCTCCACTTT.

The V gene is TRBV6-1, the J gene TRBJ2-7; D gene unclear. Germline assignment: CDR1 MNHNS and CDR2 SASEGT. V gave up 0 bases and J gave up 2 bases, with 14 bases separating them. The CDR3 length is 16 residues. The DNA of the CDR3 is TGTGCCAGCAGTGAAGCGCCCCAGACCCCACCCTACGAGCAGTACTTC. As protein: CASSEAPQTPPYEQYF.

The chain recombines TRBV6-6 with TRBJ2-7; D is possibly TRBD1 (6 bases). This CDR3 has 14 amino acids. V gave up 6 bases and J gave up 3 bases, with 15 bases separating them. Germline V gives CDR1 MNHNY, CDR2 SVGAGI (reference sequence). The CDR3 bases are TGTGCCAGCAGGGCCCGGACAGTGAGCTACGAGCAGTACTTC. This translates into CASRARTVSYEQYF.

V is TRBV7-9 and J is TRBJ2-2; D uncertain. Germline V gene lookup returns CDR1 SEHNR and CDR2 FQNEAQ (reference sequence). CDR3 length: 13 amino acids. The V and J ends lost 11 bases and 5 bases respectively, with 15 bases between them. The CDR3: CAGRSSPTGELFF. For the CDR3, the DNA is TGTGCCGGACGGTCGAGTCCGACCGGGGAGCTGTTTTTT.

This CDR3 is CAISDWTGGDADTQYF. CDR3 sequence (DNA): TGTGCCATCAGTGATTGGACAGGGGGCGATGCAGATACGCAGTATTTT. The chain couples TRBV10-3 to TRBJ2-3, with 11 bases lining up with TRBD1. This CDR3 comprises 16 residues. After removal of 3 bases from V and 4 bases from J, the junction contained 6 bases not matched to a gene. The germline gives CDR1 ENHRY, CDR2 SYGVKD.

The V gene is TRBV9, the J gene TRBJ2-3; a weak D match, TRBD2 (6 bases). The germline gives CDR1 SGDLS, CDR2 YYNGEE. V was trimmed by 4 bases and J by 2 bases, leaving 20 bases between them. This CDR3 has 17 amino acids. The CDR3 here is CASSLRGLADTTDTQYF. The CDR3 DNA is TGTGCCAGCAGCCTCCGGGGATTAGCGGATACCACAGATACGCAGTATTTT.

The genes are TRBV10-3 and TRBJ2-7, with TRBD1 matching over 7 bases. This CDR3 contains 13 residues. The V gene's germline CDR1 is ENHRY and CDR2 SYGVKD. Trimming took 6 bases from V and 2 from J; bases not matched to a gene: 4. The chain's CDR3 is CAIRRDSAYEQYF. In DNA, the CDR3 is TGTGCCATCAGGAGGGACAGCGCCTACGAGCAGTACTTC.

The rearrangement links TRBV5-1 to TRBJ2-7; D not resolved. The germline gives CDR1 SGHRS, CDR2 YFSETQ. The CDR3 consists of 15 residues. V gave up 0 bases and J gave up 5 bases, with 15 bases separating them. CDR3 in amino acids: CASSLEVLEDHEQYF. As DNA, the CDR3 is TGCGCCAGCAGCTTGGAAGTCTTAGAAGACCACGAGCAGTACTTC.

The rearrangement uses TRBV4-1 and TRBJ2-5; no reliable D call. The CDR3 has 16 residues. CDR1 MGHRA and CDR2 YSYEKL come from the germline V gene. V was clipped by 4 bases and J by 2 bases, with 17 bases between them. CDR3 protein: CASSPRTSGIQETQYF. CDR3 bases: TGCGCCAGCAGCCCGCGAACTTCAGGAATACAAGAGACCCAGTACTTC.

V and J are TRBV5-4 and TRBJ1-3; maybe TRBD1 (5 bases). The V and J ends lost 0 bases and 2 bases respectively, with 9 bases between them. CDR3 length equals 15 residues. The germline gives CDR1 SGHNT, CDR2 YYREEE (reference sequence). This CDR3 is CASSLVPGAGNTIYF. The CDR3 DNA is TGTGCCAGCAGCTTGGTCCCGGGGGCTGGAAACACCATATATTTT.

V and J are TRBV28 and TRBJ2-3; TRBD2 matches 14 bases. Trimming removed 5 bases from V and 1 base from J; junction bases left unmatched: 5. Germline V lookup: CDR1 MDHEN, CDR2 SYDVKM. The CDR3 loop spans 17 amino acids. CDR3 bases: TGTGCCAGCAGTGCGCGACTAGCGGGGGGGCGCACAGATACGCAGTATTTT. Encoded protein: CASSARLAGGRTDTQYF.

About this clone: Other DNA sequences within the sample encode an identical CDR3. This chain joins TRBV5-1 and TRBJ2-3; D gene unclear. V dropped 0 bases and J dropped 5 bases, with 4 bases sitting between them. The CDR3 has 12 amino acids. Germline CDR1 reads SGHRS; CDR2 reads YFSETQ. The chain's CDR3 is CASSLARDTQYF. The CDR3 DNA sequence: TGCGCCAGCAGCTTGGCGCGAGATACGCAGTATTTT.

The chain uses TRBV25-1 and TRBJ2-3, with D perhaps TRBD2 (5 bases). Germline CDR1 is MGHDK and CDR2 is SYGVNS. The V gene lost 3 bases and the J gene lost 2 bases, with 9 bases spanning the gap. The CDR3 extends over 14 amino acids. CDR3 sequence (DNA): TGTGCCAGCAGTGACCGGGGTAACACAGATACGCAGTATTTT. Encoded protein: CASSDRGNTDTQYF. Filled out from reference TRBV25-1 and TRBJ2-3, the complete variable domain reads EADIYQTPRYLVIGTGKKITLECSQTMGHDKMYWYQQDPGMELHLIHYSYGVNSTEKGDLSSESTVSRIRTEHFPLTLESARPSHTSQYLCASSDRGNTDTQYFGPGTRLTVL.

J is TRBJ2-7 and V is TRBV6-5, with D possibly TRBD2 on 5 matching bases. The CDR3 sequence is 15 residues long. V was cut by 0 bases and J by 2 bases, with 11 bases left in between. Germline values: CDR1 MNHEY, CDR2 SVGAGI. The CDR3 reads CASSYSRAGAYEQYF. The CDR3 DNA reads as TGTGCCAGCAGTTACTCGAGGGCCGGGGCCTACGAGCAGTACTTC.

With respect to this clone: The sample has other DNA sequences that encode this CDR3 too. V and J are TRBV11-2 and TRBJ2-5; D gene uncertain. Trimming took off 5 bases at V and 1 base at J, with 8 bases between the two ends. This CDR3 has 13 residues. CDR1 and CDR2 (germline): SGHAT, FQNNGV. The CDR3 region has the DNA TGTGCCAGCAGCCTCGGACCCCAAGAGACCCAGTACTTC. Protein: CASSLGPQETQYF.